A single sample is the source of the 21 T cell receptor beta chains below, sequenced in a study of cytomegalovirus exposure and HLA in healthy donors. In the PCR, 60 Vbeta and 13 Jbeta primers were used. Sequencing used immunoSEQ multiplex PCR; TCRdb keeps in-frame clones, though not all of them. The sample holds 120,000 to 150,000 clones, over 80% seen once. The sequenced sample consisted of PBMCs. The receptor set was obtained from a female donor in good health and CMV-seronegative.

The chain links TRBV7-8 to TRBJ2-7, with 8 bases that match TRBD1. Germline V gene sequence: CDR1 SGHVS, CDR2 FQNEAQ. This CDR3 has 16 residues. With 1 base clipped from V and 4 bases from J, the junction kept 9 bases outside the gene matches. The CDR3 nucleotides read TGTGCCAGCAGCTTAGTTCCTTCGACAGGGGAGTACGAGCAGTACTTC. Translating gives CASSLVPSTGEYEQYF. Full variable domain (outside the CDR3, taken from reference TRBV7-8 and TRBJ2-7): GAGVSQSPRYKVAKRGQDVALRCDPISGHVSLFWYQQALGQGPEFLTYFQNEAQLDKSGLPSDRFFAERPEGSVSTLKIQRTQQEDSAVYLCASSLVPSTGEYEQYFGPGTRLTVT.

CDR3 sequence: CASKQGNWDSPLHF. The CDR3, as DNA: TGTGCCAGCAAACAGGGGAATTGGGATTCACCCCTCCACTTT. The chain employs TRBV6-1 and TRBJ1-6; 7 nucleotides match TRBD1. Per germline, CDR1 MNHNS and CDR2 SASEGT. The CDR3 is 14 amino acids. The J segment lost 8 bases and the V segment lost 7 bases, leaving 8 bases of the junction unmatched.

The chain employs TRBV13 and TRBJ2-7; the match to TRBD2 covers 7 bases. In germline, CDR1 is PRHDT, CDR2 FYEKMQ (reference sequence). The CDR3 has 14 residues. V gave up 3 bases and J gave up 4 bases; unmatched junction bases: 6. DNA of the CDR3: TGTGCCAGCAGCTTCGGCCTAGCGGAATACGAGCAGTACTTC. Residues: CASSFGLAEYEQYF.

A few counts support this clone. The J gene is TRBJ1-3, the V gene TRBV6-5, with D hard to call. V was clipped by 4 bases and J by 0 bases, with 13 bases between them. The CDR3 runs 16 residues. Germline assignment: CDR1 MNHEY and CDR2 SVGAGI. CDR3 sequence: CASSFRPRDSGNTIYF. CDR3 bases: TGTGCCAGCAGTTTCAGGCCAAGAGACTCTGGAAACACCATATATTTT.

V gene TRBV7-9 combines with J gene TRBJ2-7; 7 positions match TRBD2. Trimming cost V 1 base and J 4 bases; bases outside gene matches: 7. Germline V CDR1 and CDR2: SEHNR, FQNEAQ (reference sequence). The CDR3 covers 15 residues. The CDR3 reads CASSLERDPRYEQYF. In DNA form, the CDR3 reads TGTGCCAGCAGCTTAGAGCGGGACCCCCGATACGAGCAGTACTTC.

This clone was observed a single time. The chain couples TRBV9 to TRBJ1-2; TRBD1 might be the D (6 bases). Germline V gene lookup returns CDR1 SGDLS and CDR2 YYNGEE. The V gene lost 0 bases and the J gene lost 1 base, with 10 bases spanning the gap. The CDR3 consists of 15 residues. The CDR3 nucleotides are TGTGCCAGCAGCGTAGTAACAGGGAGTAACTATGGCTACACCTTC. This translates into CASSVVTGSNYGYTF.

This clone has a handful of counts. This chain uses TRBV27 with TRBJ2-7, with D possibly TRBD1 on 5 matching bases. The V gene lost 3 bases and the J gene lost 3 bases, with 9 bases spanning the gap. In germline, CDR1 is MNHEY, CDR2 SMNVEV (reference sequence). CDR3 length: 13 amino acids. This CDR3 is CASSLTAHYEQYF. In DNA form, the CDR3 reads TGTGCCAGCAGTTTGACAGCCCACTACGAGCAGTACTTC.

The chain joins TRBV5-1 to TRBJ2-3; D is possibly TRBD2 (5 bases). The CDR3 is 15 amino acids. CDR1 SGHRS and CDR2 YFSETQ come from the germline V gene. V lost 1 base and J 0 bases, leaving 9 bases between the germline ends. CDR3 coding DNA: TGCGCCAGCAGCTTGAGTCAGCGGAGCACAGATACGCAGTATTTT. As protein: CASSLSQRSTDTQYF.

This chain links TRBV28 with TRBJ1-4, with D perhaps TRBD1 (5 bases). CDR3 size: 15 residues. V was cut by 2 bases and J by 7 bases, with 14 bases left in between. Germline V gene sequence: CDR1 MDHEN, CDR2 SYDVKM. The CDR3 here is CASSLPGRASEKLFF. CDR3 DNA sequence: TGTGCCAGCAGTTTACCGGGCAGGGCTAGTGAAAAACTGTTTTTT.

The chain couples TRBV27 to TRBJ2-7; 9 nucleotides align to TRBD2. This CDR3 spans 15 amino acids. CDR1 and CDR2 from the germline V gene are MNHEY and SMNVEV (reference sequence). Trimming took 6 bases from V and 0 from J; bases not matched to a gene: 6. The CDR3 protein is CASRPTSGPSYEQYF. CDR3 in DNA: TGTGCCAGCAGGCCTACTAGCGGGCCCTCCTACGAGCAGTACTTC.

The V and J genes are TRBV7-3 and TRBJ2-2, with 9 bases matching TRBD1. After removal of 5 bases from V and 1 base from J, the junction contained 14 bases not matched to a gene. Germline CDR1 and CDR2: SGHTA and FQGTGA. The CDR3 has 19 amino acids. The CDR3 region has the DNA TGTGCCAGCAGCCTGGGCATTCGTCCGGGACAGGGGAACACCGGGGAGCTGTTTTTT. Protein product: CASSLGIRPGQGNTGELFF. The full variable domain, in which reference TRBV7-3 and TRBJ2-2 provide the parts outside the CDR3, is GAGVSQTPSNKVTEKGKYVELRCDPISGHTALYWYRQSLGQGPEFLIYFQGTGAADDSGLPNDRFFAVRPEGSVSTLKIQRTERGDSAVYLCASSLGIRPGQGNTGELFFGEGSRLTVL.

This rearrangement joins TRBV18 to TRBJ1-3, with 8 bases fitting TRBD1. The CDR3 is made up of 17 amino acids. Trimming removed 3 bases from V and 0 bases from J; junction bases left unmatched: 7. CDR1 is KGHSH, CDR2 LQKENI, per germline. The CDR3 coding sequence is TGTGCCAGCTCACCGACGGGGACAGGTGACTCTGGAAACACCATATATTTT. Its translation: CASSPTGTGDSGNTIYF.

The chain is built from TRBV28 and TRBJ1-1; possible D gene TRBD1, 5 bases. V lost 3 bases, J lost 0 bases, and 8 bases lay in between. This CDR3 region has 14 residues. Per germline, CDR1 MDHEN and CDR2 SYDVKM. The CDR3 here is CASSFDSLNTEAFF. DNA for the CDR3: TGTGCCAGCAGTTTCGACAGTTTGAACACTGAAGCTTTCTTT.

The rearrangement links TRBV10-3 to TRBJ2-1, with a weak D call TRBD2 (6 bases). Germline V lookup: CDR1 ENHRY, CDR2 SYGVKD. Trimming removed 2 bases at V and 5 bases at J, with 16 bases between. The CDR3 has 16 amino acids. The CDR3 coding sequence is TGTGCCATCAGTGAGGCGCCCGGGGGTGATAACAATGAGCAGTTCTTC. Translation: CAISEAPGGDNNEQFF.

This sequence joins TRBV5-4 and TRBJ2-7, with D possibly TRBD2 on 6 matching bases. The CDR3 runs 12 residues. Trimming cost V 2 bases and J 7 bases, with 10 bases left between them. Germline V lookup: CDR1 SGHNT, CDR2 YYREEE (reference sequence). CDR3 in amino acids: CASSLGTGEQYF. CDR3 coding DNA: TGTGCCAGCAGCTTAGGGACTGGTGAGCAGTACTTC.

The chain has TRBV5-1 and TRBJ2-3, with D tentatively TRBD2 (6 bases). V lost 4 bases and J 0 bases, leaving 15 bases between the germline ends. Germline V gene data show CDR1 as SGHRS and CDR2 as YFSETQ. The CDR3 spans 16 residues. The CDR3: CASSPRSGFSTDTQYF. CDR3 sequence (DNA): TGCGCCAGCAGCCCCAGGAGCGGGTTTAGCACAGATACGCAGTATTTT.

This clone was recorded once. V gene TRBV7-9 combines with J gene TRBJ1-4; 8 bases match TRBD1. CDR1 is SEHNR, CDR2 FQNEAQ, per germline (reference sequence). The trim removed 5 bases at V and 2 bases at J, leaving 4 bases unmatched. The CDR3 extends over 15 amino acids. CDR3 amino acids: CASSHRQGTNEKLFF. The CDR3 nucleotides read TGTGCCAGCAGCCACAGACAGGGGACTAATGAAAAACTGTTTTTT.

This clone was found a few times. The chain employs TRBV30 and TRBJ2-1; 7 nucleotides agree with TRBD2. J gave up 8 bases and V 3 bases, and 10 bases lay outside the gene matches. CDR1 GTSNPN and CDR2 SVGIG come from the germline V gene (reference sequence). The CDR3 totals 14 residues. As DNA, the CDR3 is TGTGCCTGGAGGGGGAAGCGGGAAGGGGATGAGCAGTTCTTC. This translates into CAWRGKREGDEQFF.

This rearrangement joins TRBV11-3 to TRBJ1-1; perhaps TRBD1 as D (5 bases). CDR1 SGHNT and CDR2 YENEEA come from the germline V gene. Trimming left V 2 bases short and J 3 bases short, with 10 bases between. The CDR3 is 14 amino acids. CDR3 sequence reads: CASSLRGSDTEAFF. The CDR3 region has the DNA TGTGCCAGCAGCTTAAGGGGATCGGACACTGAAGCTTTCTTT.

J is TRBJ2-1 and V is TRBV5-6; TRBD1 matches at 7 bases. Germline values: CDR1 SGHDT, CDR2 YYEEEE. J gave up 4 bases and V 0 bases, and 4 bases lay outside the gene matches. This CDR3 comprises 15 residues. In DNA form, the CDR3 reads TGTGCCAGCAGCTTGGGACAGGGTGCGTACAATGAGCAGTTCTTC. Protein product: CASSLGQGAYNEQFF.

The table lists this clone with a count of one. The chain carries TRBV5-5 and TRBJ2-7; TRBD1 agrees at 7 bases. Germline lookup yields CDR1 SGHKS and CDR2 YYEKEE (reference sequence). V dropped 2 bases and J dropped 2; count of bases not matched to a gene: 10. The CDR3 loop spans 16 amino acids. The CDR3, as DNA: TGTGCCAGCAGCTTTGTCCCGGACAGGAAAACCTACGAGCAGTACTTC. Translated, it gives CASSFVPDRKTYEQYF.